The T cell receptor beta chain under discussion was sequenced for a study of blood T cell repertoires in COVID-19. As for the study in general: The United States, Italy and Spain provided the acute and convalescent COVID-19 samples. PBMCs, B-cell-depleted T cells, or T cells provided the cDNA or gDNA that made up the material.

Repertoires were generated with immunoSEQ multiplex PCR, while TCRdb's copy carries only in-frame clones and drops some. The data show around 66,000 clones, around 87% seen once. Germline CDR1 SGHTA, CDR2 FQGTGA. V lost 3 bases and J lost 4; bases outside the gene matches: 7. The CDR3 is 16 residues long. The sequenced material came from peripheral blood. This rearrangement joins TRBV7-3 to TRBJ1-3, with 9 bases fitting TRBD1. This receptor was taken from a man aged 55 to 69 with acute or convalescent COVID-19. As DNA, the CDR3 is TGTGCCAGCAGCTTGACCGGGACAGGGATGGGAAACACCATATATTTT. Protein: CASSLTGTGMGNTIYF.